Listed below are T cell receptor beta chains from one sample, sequenced in a study of OX40 agonist ivuxolimab in advanced cancers. The assay was immunoSEQ multiplex PCR, and TCRdb's table has in-frame clones only and misses some. The sample consists of 51,000 or so clones, 75% to 90% of them appearing once. Sequencing used CD4+ or CD8+ T cells sorted from blood, obtained in a trial of the OX40 agonist ivuxolimab. The receptors derive from an adult with an advanced solid tumor such as melanoma, head and neck, liver or kidney cancer. Both conserved end residues are part of each CDR3. D genes are given only for firm matches. The size field is filled for only some rows; it gives once, few, many or a size class.

TGTGCCAGCAGCCCGTTAACCGGGACAGGGGACCAAGAGACCCAGTACTTC	CASSPLTGTGDQETQYF	TRBJ2-5	-	TRBV7-3	TRBD1
TGTGCCAGCAGTCTTGGACAGGGTGAAGCTTTCTTT	CASSLGQGEAFF	TRBJ1-1	-	TRBV6-6	TRBD1
TGTGCCAGCAGTTTTGGGGGGGCAGGCACTGAAGCTTTCTTT	CASSFGGAGTEAFF	TRBJ1-1	-	TRBV28	-
TGTGCCAGCAGTGAACAAGGGTTGACTGGAAACACCATATATTTT	CASSEQGLTGNTIYF	TRBJ1-3	-	TRBV25-1	-
TGCGCCAGCAGCCCACTGGTTAGGCCTCAAGAGACCCAGTACTTC	CASSPLVRPQETQYF	TRBJ2-5	-	TRBV4-1	-
TGTGCCAGCAGCTTGGAACTAGCGGGGGGGCTTGCTGAGCAGTTCTTC	CASSLELAGGLAEQFF	TRBJ2-1	-	TRBV5-6	TRBD2
TGTGCCAGTAGTCTGCACAGGTTGAACACTGAAGCTTTCTTT	CASSLHRLNTEAFF	TRBJ1-1	-	TRBV19	-
TGTGCCAGCAGTTACTCGAATAGGGGTATCACCGGGGAGCTGTTTTTT	CASSYSNRGITGELFF	TRBJ2-2	-	TRBV6-5	-
TGTGCCAGCAGTTACGTAGTGGGGGACGATAAAGCTTTCTTT	CASSYVVGDDKAFF	TRBJ1-1	-	TRBV6-5	-
TGTGCCAGCAGTGTACTAGCGGGGGGGCCTGGTAGCTACAATGAGCAGTTCTTC	CASSVLAGGPGSYNEQFF	TRBJ2-1	-	TRBV27	TRBD2
TGTGCCAGCAGTGAATCAGGGAATCTCTACAATGAGCAGTTCTTC	CASSESGNLYNEQFF	TRBJ2-1	-	TRBV25-1	-
TGTGCCAGCAGCTTAGGGCGGAGTGAGCAGTTCTTC	CASSLGRSEQFF	TRBJ2-1	-	TRBV7-9	-
TGCGCCAGCGGGCCTGGGGGGCTTGCTTACGAGCAGTACTTC	CASGPGGLAYEQYF	TRBJ2-7	-	TRBV4-1	-
TGTGCCAGCAGTGAATTTAGGAAGGGACAGGGGGACTATGGCTACACCTTC	CASSEFRKGQGDYGYTF	TRBJ1-2	-	TRBV2	TRBD1
TGTGCCAGCAGCCCGAGCGGGGCCGGAAGCGGCGAGCAGTACTTC	CASSPSGAGSGEQYF	TRBJ2-7	medium-sized	TRBV7-3	TRBD2
TGTGCCAGCAGCTTAGGGGGGGTCTCCTACGAGCAGTACTTC	CASSLGGVSYEQYF	TRBJ2-7	-	TRBV5-8	-
TGCGCCAGCAGCCAAGAAAGGGGCAGCTCCTACGAGCAGTACTTC	CASSQERGSSYEQYF	TRBJ2-7	-	TRBV4-1	-